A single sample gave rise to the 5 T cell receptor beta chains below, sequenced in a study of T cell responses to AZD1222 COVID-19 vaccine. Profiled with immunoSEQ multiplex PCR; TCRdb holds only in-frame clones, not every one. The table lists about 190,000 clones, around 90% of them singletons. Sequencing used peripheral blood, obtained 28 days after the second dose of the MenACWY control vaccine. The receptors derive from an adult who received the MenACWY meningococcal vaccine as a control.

This chain's CDR3 is CASSTQNSALGTSVPDTQYF. CDR3 DNA: TGTGCCAGCAGCACTCAGAACTCCGCCTTGGGGACTAGCGTGCCAGATACGCAGTATTTT. The chain has TRBV21-1 and TRBJ2-3; TRBD2 is taken as the D call from the table, unchecked against the DNA. TRBV21-1 represents a pseudogene. The CDR3 runs 20 residues.

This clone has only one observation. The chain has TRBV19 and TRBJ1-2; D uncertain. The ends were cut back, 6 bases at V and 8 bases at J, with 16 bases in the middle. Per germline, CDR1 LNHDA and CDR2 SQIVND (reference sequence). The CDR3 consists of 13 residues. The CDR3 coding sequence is TGTGCCAGTAGGGAACGGACGGAAGGCGGCTACACCTTC. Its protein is CASRERTEGGYTF.

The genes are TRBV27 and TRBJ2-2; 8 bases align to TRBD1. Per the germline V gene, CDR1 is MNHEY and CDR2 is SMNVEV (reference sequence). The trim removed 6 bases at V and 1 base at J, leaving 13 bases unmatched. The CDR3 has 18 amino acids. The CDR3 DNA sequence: TGTGCCAGCAGACCCCGCCAAATCGACAGGGGGAACACCGGGGAGCTGTTTTTT. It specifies CASRPRQIDRGNTGELFF.

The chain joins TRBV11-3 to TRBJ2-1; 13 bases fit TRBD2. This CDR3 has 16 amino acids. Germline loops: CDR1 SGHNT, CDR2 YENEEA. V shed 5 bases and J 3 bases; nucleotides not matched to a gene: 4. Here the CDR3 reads CASSPRTSGSYNEQFF. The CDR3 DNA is TGTGCCAGCAGCCCACGGACTAGCGGGAGCTACAATGAGCAGTTCTTC.

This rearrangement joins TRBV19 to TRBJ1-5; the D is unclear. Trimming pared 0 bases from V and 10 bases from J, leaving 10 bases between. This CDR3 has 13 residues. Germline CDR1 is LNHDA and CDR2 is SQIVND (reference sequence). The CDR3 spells CASSIDVKFPQHF. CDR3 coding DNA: TGTGCCAGTAGTATAGATGTGAAGTTCCCCCAGCATTTT.